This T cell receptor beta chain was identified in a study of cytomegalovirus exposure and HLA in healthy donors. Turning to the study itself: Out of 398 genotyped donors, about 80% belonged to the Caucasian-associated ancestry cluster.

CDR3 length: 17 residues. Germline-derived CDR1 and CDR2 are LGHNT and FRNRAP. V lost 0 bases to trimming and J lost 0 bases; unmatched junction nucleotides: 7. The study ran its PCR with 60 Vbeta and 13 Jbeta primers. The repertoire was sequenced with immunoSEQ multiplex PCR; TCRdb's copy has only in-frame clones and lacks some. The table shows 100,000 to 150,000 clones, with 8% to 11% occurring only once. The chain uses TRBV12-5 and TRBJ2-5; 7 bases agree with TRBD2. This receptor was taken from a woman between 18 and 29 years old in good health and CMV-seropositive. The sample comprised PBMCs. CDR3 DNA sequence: TGTGCTAGTGGTTTGGTCGCTCGGCTAGCGGACCAAGAGACCCAGTACTTC. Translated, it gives CASGLVARLADQETQYF.